This is a list of T cell receptor beta chains from one sample in a study of CD8+ T cells in alopecia areata. Some clones are missing from TCRdb's copy, which holds only in-frame ones; the method was immunoSEQ multiplex PCR. The table has about 140,000 clones, more than 55% seen once. Sample: CD8+ T cells sorted from blood. The receptors here all came from a human donor in good health. Both conserved end residues are trimmed from each CDR3.

V gene	J gene	CDR3 protein
TRBV10-3	TRBJ2-3	AISERLAGAGDTQY
TRBV29-1	TRBJ2-2	SVFSTKQPGELF
TRBV2	TRBJ2-7	ASTPGQGASWYEQY
TRBV29-1	TRBJ2-1	SVERGLDINEQF
TRBV6-1	TRBJ2-3	ASSEEVAFEDTQY
TRBV27	TRBJ2-1	ASSLSQNNEQF
TRBV11-2	TRBJ2-5	ASSLVATQETQY
TRBV13	TRBJ2-7	ASSLGQGYFYEQY
TRBV6-6	TRBJ2-1	ATSGTLYNEQF
TRBV2	TRBJ2-4	ASKRAGGPLNIQY
TRBV27	TRBJ1-3	ASKDSVGNTIY
TRBV4-2	TRBJ1-3	ASSRRQGNTIY
TRBV27	TRBJ2-7	ASSLLTSYEQY
TRBV27	TRBJ1-2	ASTSRGVPNYGYT
TRBV28	TRBJ1-4	ASSSRRYEKLF
TRBV7-9	TRBJ2-1	ASSLGNEQF
TRBV27	TRBJ1-1	ASSPYAFSGQGWTEAF
TRBV30	TRBJ1-5	AWSHRNQPQH
TRBV6-5	TRBJ1-2	ASSYSGQSYGYT
TRBV9	TRBJ2-1	ASSEGGGPGNEQF
TRBV28	TRBJ2-7	ASTQPGPLEQY
TRBV11-2	TRBJ2-5	ASSLVMGGDQETQY
TRBV29-1	TRBJ1-4	SVGAGPEKLF
TRBV28	TRBJ1-1	AIRGFSGSNTEAF
TRBV4-1	TRBJ1-5	ASSIGQASNQPQH
TRBV27	TRBJ1-5	ASSIGTGVNQPQH
TRBV11-2	TRBJ2-2	ASLSRGAEPGELF
TRBV27	TRBJ1-1	ASSPGSTEAF
TRBV27	TRBJ2-1	ASSPPLGEQF
TRBV2	TRBJ2-1	ASRMRDTSYNEQF
TRBV7-9	TRBJ2-7	ASSLARDSRNLEQY
TRBV5-4	TRBJ2-1	ASSLEGGRMDEQF
TRBV7-9	TRBJ2-3	ASSLAKEPRTDTQY
TRBV15	TRBJ2-2	ATLRGGDTGELF
TRBV7-9	TRBJ2-2	ASSLESDYTGELF
TRBV6-1	TRBJ1-2	ASSEFHRTTNYGYT
TRBV1	TRBJ2-7	TSSQDSSGDAYEQY
TRBV29-1	TRBJ2-2	SVEDDGENTGELF
TRBV28	TRBJ2-7	ASRDPPYEQY
TRBV5-6	TRBJ1-5	ASSLQGYQPQH
TRBV2	TRBJ2-1	ASGFRERESEQF
TRBV15	TRBJ1-5	ATSRSGVQPQH
TRBV27	TRBJ1-1	ASMHGTPFTEAF
TRBV28	TRBJ2-7	ASSLWTGAAAYEQY
TRBV2	TRBJ2-7	ATLAGGPSYEQY
TRBV29-1	TRBJ1-1	SVEEGNTEAF
TRBV6-5	TRBJ1-1	ASSYVFEAF
TRBV9	TRBJ2-1	ASSVAGVRNEQF
TRBV29-1	TRBJ2-7	SVETGTGAYEQY
TRBV6-5	TRBJ2-2	ASGAGAIGTGELF
TRBV9	TRBJ2-7	ASSPGQRSYEQY
TRBV30	TRBJ1-2	AWRGYGYT
TRBV5-8	TRBJ2-5	ASSLTSTIRETQY
TRBV5-1	TRBJ2-7	ASSLGDSSYEQY
TRBV25-1	TRBJ2-7	ASSSGYEQY
TRBV29-1	TRBJ2-3	SVVRTDSDTQY
TRBV29-1	TRBJ2-2	SVQGGNTGELF
TRBV2	TRBJ2-1	ASTSAVDEQF
TRBV9	TRBJ2-1	ASSASPGVNEQF